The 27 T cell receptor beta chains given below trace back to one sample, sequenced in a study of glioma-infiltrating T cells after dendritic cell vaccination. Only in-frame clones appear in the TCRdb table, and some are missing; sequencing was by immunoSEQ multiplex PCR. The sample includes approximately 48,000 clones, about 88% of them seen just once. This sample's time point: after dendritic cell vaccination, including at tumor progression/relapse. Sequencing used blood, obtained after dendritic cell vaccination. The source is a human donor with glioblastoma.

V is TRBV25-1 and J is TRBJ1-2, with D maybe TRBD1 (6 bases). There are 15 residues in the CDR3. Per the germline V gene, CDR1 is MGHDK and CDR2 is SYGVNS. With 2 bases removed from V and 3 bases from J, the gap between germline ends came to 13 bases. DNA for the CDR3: TGTGCCAGCAGTGAACTAGGGGGGGACTACTATGGCTACACCTTC. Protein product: CASSELGGDYYGYTF.

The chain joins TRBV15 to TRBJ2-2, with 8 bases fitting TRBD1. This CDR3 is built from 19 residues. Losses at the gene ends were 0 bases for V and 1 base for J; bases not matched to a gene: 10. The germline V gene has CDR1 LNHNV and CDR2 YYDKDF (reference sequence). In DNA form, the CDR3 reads TGTGCCACCAGCAGAGAAGGAGGCAGGGGGCGAGTGAACACCGGGGAGCTGTTTTTT. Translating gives CATSREGGRGRVNTGELFF.

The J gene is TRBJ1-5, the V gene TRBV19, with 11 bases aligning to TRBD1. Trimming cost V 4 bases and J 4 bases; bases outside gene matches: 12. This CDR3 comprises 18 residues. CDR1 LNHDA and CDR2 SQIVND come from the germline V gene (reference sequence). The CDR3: CASSSPGQGVGANQPQHF. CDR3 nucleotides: TGTGCCAGTAGTAGCCCGGGACAGGGGGTTGGAGCTAATCAGCCCCAGCATTTT. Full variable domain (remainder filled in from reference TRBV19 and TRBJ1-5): DGGITQSPKYLFRKEGQNVTLSCEQNLNHDAMYWYRQDPGQGLRLIYYSQIVNDFQKGDIAEGYSVSREKKESFPLTVTSAQKNPTAFYLCASSSPGQGVGANQPQHFGDGTRLSIL.

CDR3 nucleotides: TGTGCCACCAGCAGAGATCTAACCCCAGGTTTCGAGCAGTACTTC. Its translation is CATSRDLTPGFEQYF. The genes are TRBV15 and TRBJ2-7; D remains ambiguous. Deletions cut 0 bases from V and 6 bases from J, with 15 bases between. The CDR3 runs to 15 residues. CDR1 LNHNV and CDR2 YYDKDF come from the germline V gene (reference sequence). Filled out from reference TRBV15 and TRBJ2-7, the complete variable domain reads DAMVIQNPRYQVTQFGKPVTLSCSQTLNHNVMYWYQQKSSQAPKLLFHYYDKDFNNEADTPDNFQSRRPNTSFCFLDIRSPGLGDTAMYLCATSRDLTPGFEQYFGPGTRLTVT.

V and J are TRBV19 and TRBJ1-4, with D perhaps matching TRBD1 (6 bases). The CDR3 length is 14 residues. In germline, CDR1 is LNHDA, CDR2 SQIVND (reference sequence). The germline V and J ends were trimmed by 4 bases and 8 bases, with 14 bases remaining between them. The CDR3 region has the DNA TGTGCCAGTAGTACGGGGACAAAAAAGGAAAAACTGTTTTTT. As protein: CASSTGTKKEKLFF.

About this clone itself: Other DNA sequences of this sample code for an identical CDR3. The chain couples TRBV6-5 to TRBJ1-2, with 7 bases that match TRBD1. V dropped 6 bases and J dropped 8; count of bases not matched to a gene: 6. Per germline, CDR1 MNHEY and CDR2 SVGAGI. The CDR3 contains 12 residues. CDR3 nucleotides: TGTGCCAGCAGGGGACAGTCTCGGGGCTACACCTTC. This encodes CASRGQSRGYTF.

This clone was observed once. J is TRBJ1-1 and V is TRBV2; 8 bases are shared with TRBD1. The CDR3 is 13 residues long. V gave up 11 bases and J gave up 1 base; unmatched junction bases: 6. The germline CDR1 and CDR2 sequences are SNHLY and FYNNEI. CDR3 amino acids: CAGGQDQNTEAFF. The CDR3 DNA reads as TGTGCCGGGGGACAGGACCAGAACACTGAAGCTTTCTTT.

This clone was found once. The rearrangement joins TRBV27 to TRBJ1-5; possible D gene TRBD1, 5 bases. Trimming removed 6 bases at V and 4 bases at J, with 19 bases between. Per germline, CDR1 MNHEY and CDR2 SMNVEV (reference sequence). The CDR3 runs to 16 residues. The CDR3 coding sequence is TGTGCCAGCAGCCTCAGACCGGGACTGATGAATCAGCCCCAGCATTTT. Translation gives CASSLRPGLMNQPQHF.

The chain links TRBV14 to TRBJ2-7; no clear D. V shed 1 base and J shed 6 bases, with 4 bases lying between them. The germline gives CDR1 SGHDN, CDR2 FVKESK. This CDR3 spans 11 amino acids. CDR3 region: CASSQALEQYF. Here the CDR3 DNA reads TGTGCCAGCAGCCAAGCCCTCGAGCAGTACTTC.

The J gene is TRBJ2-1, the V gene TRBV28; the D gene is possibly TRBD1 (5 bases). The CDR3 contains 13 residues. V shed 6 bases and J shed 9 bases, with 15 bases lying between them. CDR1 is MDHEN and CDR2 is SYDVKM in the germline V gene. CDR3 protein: CASRLEIQGEQFF. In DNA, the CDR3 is TGTGCCAGCAGGTTGGAGATCCAGGGTGAGCAGTTCTTC.

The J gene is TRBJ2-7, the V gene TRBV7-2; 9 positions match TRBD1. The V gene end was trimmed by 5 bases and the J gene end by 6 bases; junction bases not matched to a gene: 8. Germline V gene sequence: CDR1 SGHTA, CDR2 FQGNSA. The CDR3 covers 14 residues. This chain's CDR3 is CASSQGTGRPEQYF. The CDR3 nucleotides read TGTGCCAGCAGCCAAGGGACAGGGCGGCCCGAGCAGTACTTC.

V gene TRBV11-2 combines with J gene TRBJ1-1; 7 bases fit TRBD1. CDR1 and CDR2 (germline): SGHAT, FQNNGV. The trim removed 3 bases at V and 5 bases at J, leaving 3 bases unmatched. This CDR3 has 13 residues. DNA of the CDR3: TGTGCCAGCAGCTTGACAGGGTATACTGAAGCTTTCTTT. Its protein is CASSLTGYTEAFF. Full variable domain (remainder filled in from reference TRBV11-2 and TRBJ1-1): EAGVAQSPRYKIIEKRQSVAFWCNPISGHATLYWYQQILGQGPKLLIQFQNNGVVDDSQLPKDRFSAERLKGVDSTLKIQPAKLEDSAVYLCASSLTGYTEAFFGQGTRLTVV.

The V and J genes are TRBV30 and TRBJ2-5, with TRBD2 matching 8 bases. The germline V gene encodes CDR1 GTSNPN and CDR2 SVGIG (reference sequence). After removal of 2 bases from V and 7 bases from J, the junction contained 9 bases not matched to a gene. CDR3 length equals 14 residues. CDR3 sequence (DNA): TGTGCCTGGAGTTATACTAGCGGCATGGGGACCCAGTACTTC. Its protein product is CAWSYTSGMGTQYF.

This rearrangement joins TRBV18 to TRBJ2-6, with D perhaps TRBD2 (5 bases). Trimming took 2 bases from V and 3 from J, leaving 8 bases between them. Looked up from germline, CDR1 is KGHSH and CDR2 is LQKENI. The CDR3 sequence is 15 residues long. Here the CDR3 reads CASSPERVGANVLTF. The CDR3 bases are TGTGCCAGCTCACCAGAGAGGGTTGGGGCCAACGTCCTGACTTTC.

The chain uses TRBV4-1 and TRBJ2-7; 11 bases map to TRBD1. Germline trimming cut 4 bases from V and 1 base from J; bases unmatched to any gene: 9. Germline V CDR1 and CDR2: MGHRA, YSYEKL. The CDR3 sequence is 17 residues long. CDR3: CASSLSPGTGGSYEQYF. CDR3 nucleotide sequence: TGCGCCAGCAGCCTTTCTCCCGGGACAGGGGGGTCCTACGAGCAGTACTTC.

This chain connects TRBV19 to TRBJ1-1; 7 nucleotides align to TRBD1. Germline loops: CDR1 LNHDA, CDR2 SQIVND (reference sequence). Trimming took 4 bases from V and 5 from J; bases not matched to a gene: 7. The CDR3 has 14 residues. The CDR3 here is CASSNTGDGTEAFF. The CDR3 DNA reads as TGTGCCAGTAGTAATACAGGGGACGGTACTGAAGCTTTCTTT.

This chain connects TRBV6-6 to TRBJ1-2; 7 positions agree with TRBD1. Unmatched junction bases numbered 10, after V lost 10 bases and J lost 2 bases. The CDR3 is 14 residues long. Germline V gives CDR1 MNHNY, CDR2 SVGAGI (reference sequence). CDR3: CATERTGRNYGYTF. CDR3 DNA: TGTGCCACCGAGAGGACAGGAAGGAACTATGGCTACACCTTC.

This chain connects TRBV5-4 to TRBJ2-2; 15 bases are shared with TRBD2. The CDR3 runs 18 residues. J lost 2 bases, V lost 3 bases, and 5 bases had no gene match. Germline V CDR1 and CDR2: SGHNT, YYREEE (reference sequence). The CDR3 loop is CASSYGTSGRLNTGELFF. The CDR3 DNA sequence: TGTGCCAGCAGCTACGGGACTAGCGGGAGGTTAAACACCGGGGAGCTGTTTTTT.

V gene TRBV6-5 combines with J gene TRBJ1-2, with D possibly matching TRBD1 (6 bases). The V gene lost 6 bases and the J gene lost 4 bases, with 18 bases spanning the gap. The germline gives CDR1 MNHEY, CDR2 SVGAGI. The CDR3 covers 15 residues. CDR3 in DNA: TGTGCCAGCAGAGGGAGCGCAGGGGCCGTCTATGGCTACACCTTC. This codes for CASRGSAGAVYGYTF.

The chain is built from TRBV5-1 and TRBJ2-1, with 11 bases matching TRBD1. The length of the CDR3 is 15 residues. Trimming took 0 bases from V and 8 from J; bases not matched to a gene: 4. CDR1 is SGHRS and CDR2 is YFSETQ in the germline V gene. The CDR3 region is CASSLVGQGADEQFF. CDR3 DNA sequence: TGCGCCAGCAGCTTGGTTGGACAGGGGGCCGATGAGCAGTTCTTC.

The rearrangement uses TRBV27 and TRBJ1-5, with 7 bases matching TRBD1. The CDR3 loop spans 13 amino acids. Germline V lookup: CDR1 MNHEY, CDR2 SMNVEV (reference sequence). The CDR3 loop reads CAAGGYSNQPQHF. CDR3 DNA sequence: TGTGCAGCAGGGGGATATAGCAATCAGCCCCAGCATTTT.

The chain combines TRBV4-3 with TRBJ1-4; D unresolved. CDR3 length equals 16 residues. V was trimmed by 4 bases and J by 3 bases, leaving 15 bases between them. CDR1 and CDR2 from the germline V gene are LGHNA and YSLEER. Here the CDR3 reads CASSPGGLRSNEKLFF. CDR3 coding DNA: TGCGCCAGCAGCCCCGGAGGGCTTAGATCTAATGAAAAACTGTTTTTT.

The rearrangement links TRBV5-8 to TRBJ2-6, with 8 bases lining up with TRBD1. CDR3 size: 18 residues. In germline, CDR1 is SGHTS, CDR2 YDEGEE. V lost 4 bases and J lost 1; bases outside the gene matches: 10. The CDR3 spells CASSHRGQVWSGANVLTF. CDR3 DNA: TGTGCCAGCAGCCACAGGGGACAGGTATGGTCTGGGGCCAACGTCCTGACTTTC.

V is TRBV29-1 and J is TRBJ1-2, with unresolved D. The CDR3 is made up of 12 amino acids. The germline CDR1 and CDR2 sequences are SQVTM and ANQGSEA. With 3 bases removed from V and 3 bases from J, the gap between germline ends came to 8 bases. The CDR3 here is CSVESIHYGYTF. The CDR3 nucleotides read TGCAGCGTTGAGAGTATTCACTATGGCTACACCTTC.

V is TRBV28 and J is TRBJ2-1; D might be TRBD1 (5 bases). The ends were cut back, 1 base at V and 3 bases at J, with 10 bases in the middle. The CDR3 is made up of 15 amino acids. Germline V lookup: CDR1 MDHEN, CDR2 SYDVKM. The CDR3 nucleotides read TGTGCCAGCAGTTTATCGGACAATTTCTACAATGAGCAGTTCTTC. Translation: CASSLSDNFYNEQFF.

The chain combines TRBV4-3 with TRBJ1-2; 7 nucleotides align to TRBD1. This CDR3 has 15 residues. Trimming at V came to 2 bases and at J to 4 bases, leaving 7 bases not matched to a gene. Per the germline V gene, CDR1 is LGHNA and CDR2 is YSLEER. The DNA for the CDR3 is TGCGCCAGCAGCCAAAAACAGGGGTTGGGCTATGGCTACACCTTC. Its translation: CASSQKQGLGYGYTF.

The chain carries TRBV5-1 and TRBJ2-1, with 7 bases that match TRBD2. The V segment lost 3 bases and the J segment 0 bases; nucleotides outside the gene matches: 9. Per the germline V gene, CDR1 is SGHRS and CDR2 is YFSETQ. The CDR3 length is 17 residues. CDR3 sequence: CASSYSSGYSSYNEQFF. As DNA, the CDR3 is TGCGCCAGCAGCTACTCTAGCGGTTATAGCTCCTACAATGAGCAGTTCTTC. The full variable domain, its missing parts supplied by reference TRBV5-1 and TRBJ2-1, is KAGVTQTPRYLIKTRGQQVTLSCSPISGHRSVSWYQQTPGQGLQFLFEYFSETQRNKGNFPGRFSGRQFSNSRSEMNVSTLELGDSALYLCASSYSSGYSSYNEQFFGPGTRLTVL.